Presented here are 11 T cell receptor beta chains from one specimen sequenced in a study of blood T cell repertoires in COVID-19. TCRdb keeps only in-frame clones here, not all; method: immunoSEQ multiplex PCR. The table lists under 200,000 clones, about nine tenths of them singletons. The sequenced sample was peripheral blood. Every receptor here comes from a man aged 18 to 29 with active or convalescent COVID-19.

The chain links TRBV7-6 to TRBJ2-1; 12 bases are a match to TRBD2. CDR1 SGHVS and CDR2 FNYEAQ come from the germline V gene. This CDR3 has 16 residues. J gave up 9 bases and V 4 bases, and 10 bases lay outside the gene matches. CDR3 coding DNA: TGTGCCAGCAGCTCTTCTTCGACTAGCGGGAGTGGTGAGCAGTTCTTC. Residues: CASSSSSTSGSGEQFF.

V gene TRBV5-1 combines with J gene TRBJ2-7; TRBD1 matches 12 bases. Germline V lookup: CDR1 SGHRS, CDR2 YFSETQ. Unmatched junction bases numbered 15, after V lost 3 bases and J lost 5 bases. The CDR3 has 18 residues. CDR3 sequence reads: CASSWGLPGQGAMDEQYF. DNA for the CDR3: TGCGCCAGCAGCTGGGGCTTACCGGGACAGGGGGCGATGGACGAGCAGTACTTC. The complete variable domain, with remaining parts taken from reference TRBV5-1 and TRBJ2-7, reads KAGVTQTPRYLIKTRGQQVTLSCSPISGHRSVSWYQQTPGQGLQFLFEYFSETQRNKGNFPGRFSGRQFSNSRSEMNVSTLELGDSALYLCASSWGLPGQGAMDEQYFGPGTRLTVT.

The chain has TRBV19 and TRBJ2-5, with 11 bases fitting TRBD2. The germline gives CDR1 LNHDA, CDR2 SQIVND (reference sequence). The ends lost 1 base at V and 2 bases at J; junction bases unmatched: 15. The CDR3 totals 20 residues. The chain's CDR3 is CASSIALQGQLAGVQETQYF. In nucleotides, the CDR3 is TGTGCCAGTAGTATAGCGTTGCAGGGGCAACTAGCGGGAGTACAAGAGACCCAGTACTTC.

J is TRBJ2-1 and V is TRBV11-3; D might be TRBD2 (6 bases). The ends were cut back, 1 base at V and 0 bases at J, with 13 bases in the middle. Germline V gene data show CDR1 as SGHNT and CDR2 as YENEEA. This CDR3 region has 17 residues. The DNA of the CDR3 is TGTGCCAGCAGCTTAGGGGTCCACGGGAGCTCCTACAATGAGCAGTTCTTC. This translates into CASSLGVHGSSYNEQFF.

The chain combines TRBV18 with TRBJ1-1, with unresolved D. The V end was cut by 3 bases, the J end by 0 bases, with 8 bases between. The CDR3 runs 14 residues. Germline values: CDR1 KGHSH, CDR2 LQKENI. Here the CDR3 reads CASSPGFLNTEAFF. DNA of the CDR3: TGTGCCAGCTCACCGGGCTTCTTGAACACTGAAGCTTTCTTT.

V is TRBV7-9 and J is TRBJ2-3; D not certain. The germline V gene has CDR1 SEHNR and CDR2 FQNEAQ (reference sequence). With 5 bases removed from V and 1 base from J, the gap between germline ends came to 10 bases. CDR3 size: 14 residues. CDR3 in DNA: TGTGCCAGCAGCGTATACCGGGGCACAGATACGCAGTATTTT. It yields the protein CASSVYRGTDTQYF.

This clone was recorded at least ten times. This chain connects TRBV5-6 to TRBJ1-2; a weak D match, TRBD1 (6 bases). Trimming pared 3 bases from V and 6 bases from J, leaving 15 bases between. Per the germline V gene, CDR1 is SGHDT and CDR2 is YYEEEE. This CDR3 spans 14 amino acids. CDR3 residues: CASSSLRGMDGYTF. The CDR3 coding sequence is TGTGCCAGCAGCTCACTCAGGGGTATGGATGGCTACACCTTC.

The V and J genes are TRBV2 and TRBJ1-2; 7 nucleotides agree with TRBD1. V lost 5 bases, J lost 4 bases, and 7 bases stayed unmatched. Looked up from germline, CDR1 is SNHLY and CDR2 is FYNNEI. This CDR3 region has 14 residues. The CDR3 reads CASSSTGYSYGYTF. CDR3 nucleotide sequence: TGTGCCAGCAGTTCGACAGGGTACTCCTATGGCTACACCTTC.

CDR3 protein: CASSLREGPYNSPLHF. Written as DNA, the CDR3 is TGTGCCAGCAGCTTAAGGGAGGGTCCCTATAATTCACCCCTCCACTTT. V usage is TRBV7-3 and J usage is TRBJ1-6; D gene ambiguous. V lost 1 base, J lost 2 bases, and 9 bases lay in between. Germline values: CDR1 SGHTA, CDR2 FQGTGA. The CDR3 spans 16 residues.

This rearrangement joins TRBV28 to TRBJ2-1, with 11 bases identical to TRBD2. The CDR3 extends over 16 amino acids. Germline values: CDR1 MDHEN, CDR2 SYDVKM. Unmatched junction bases numbered 8, after V lost 3 bases and J lost 7 bases. CDR3 region: CASSFTSGSIGNEQFF. DNA for the CDR3: TGTGCCAGCAGTTTCACTAGCGGGAGTATTGGGAATGAGCAGTTCTTC.

This clone was picked up a small number of times. The chain employs TRBV13 and TRBJ2-2; D gene ambiguous. Trimming stripped 2 bases from V and 2 bases from J, with 9 bases between. The CDR3 has 15 amino acids. The V gene's germline CDR1 is PRHDT and CDR2 FYEKMQ (reference sequence). The CDR3 coding sequence is TGTGCCAGCAGCTTAACGCTCTACAACACCGGGGAGCTGTTTTTT. Protein sequence: CASSLTLYNTGELFF.